The clone carrying this T cell receptor (beta chain) was observed many times. Amplification by 5'RACE using constant-segment primers produced TCR alpha and TCR beta cDNA libraries that carried sample barcodes and UMIs. TCRdb independently ran MiXCR on the 5' RACE reads; one entry per CDR3 protein. The top ten clones hold approximately 2% of a sample with around 140,000 distinct CDR3 sequences, roughly 6.3% of them seen once. The sample originates from a study of T-cell memory formation after mild COVID-19. Trimming shortened V by 0 bases and J by 7 bases, and 16 bases separated the two germline ends. The CDR3 extends over 14 amino acids. Germline V CDR1 and CDR2: DFQATT, SNEGSKA (reference sequence).

The receptor comes from an adult woman who had mild COVID-19 (a few samples of this study predate the infection). Cell type and time point are not known. The V gene is TRBV20-1, the J gene TRBJ2-7, with D possibly TRBD1 on 5 matching bases. The sequenced sample consisted of PBMCs or a T cell subset sorted from them (not recorded which). The CDR3 reads CSAREVGRAGEQYF. For the CDR3, the DNA is TGCAGTGCTAGAGAGGTTGGCAGGGCCGGGGAGCAGTACTTC.